The rows below give T cell receptor beta chains drawn from one sample of a study of CD8 T cells in Susac syndrome. TCRdb used MiXCR to reprocess the immunoSEQ multiplex PCR reads, holding one entry per CDR3 protein. In the table there are 250,000 to 300,000 distinct CDR3 sequences, about 88% of which are singletons. The sequenced sample consisted of CD8+ T cells from PBMCs. These TCRs come from a human donor with multiple sclerosis. CDR3s include the opening cysteine and the closing phenylalanine or tryptophan. D genes are given only for firm matches. Size values are once, few and many counts, or a class for expanded clones, and some rows have none.

V gene: TRBV6-6
J gene: TRBJ2-1
clone size: -
D gene: -
CDR3 DNA: TGTGCCAGCAGTAGGGAGGCTTCCTACAATGAGCAGTTCTTC
CDR3 protein: CASSREASYNEQFF

V gene: TRBV20-1
J gene: TRBJ1-1
clone size: -
D gene: -
CDR3 DNA: TGCAGTGCTAAGGGGGGGGCGCGAGAGACTGAAGCTTTCTTT
CDR3 protein: CSAKGGARETEAFF

V gene: TRBV12-3/TRBV12-4
J gene: TRBJ1-2
clone size: -
D gene: -
CDR3 DNA: TGTGCCACCCCCCGGGCCCGGGGCTATGGCTACACCTTC
CDR3 protein: CATPRARGYGYTF

V gene: TRBV27
J gene: TRBJ2-7
clone size: -
D gene: TRBD1
CDR3 DNA: TGTGCCAGCAGTTTATCATGGCAGGGGGCCTACGAGCAGTACTTC
CDR3 protein: CASSLSWQGAYEQYF

V gene: TRBV5-4
J gene: TRBJ2-5
clone size: -
D gene: -
CDR3 DNA: TGTGCCAGCAGCCCGGAGGGTCCCCAAGAGACCCAGTACTTC
CDR3 protein: CASSPEGPQETQYF

V gene: TRBV6-5
J gene: TRBJ2-5
clone size: -
D gene: -
CDR3 DNA: TGTGCCAGCAGTTACTCGGAGGGGACGGCGGAGACCCAGTACTTC
CDR3 protein: CASSYSEGTAETQYF

V gene: TRBV7-9
J gene: TRBJ1-5
clone size: -
D gene: -
CDR3 DNA: TGTGCCAGCAGTCCCCCTACCGACAATCAGCCCCAGCATTTT
CDR3 protein: CASSPPTDNQPQHF

V gene: TRBV20-1
J gene: TRBJ2-1
clone size: -
D gene: TRBD1
CDR3 DNA: TGCAGTGCTAGAGACCCTCCTTCAGGGGGTATTCGGAATGAGCAGTTCTTC
CDR3 protein: CSARDPPSGGIRNEQFF

V gene: TRBV5-1
J gene: TRBJ2-2
clone size: -
D gene: -
CDR3 DNA: TGCGCCAGCAGTCTACCGCGTGGGCGGGGGCCCTACACCGGGGAGCTGTTTTTT
CDR3 protein: CASSLPRGRGPYTGELFF

V gene: TRBV6-1
J gene: TRBJ2-5
clone size: -
D gene: -
CDR3 DNA: TGTGCCAACAGGGAACGGGGGGTGGAGACCCAGTACTTC
CDR3 protein: CANRERGVETQYF

V gene: TRBV5-4
J gene: TRBJ2-7
clone size: -
D gene: -
CDR3 DNA: TGTGCCAGCAGCTTGGAAAACAGAGATTACGAGCAGTACTTC
CDR3 protein: CASSLENRDYEQYF

V gene: TRBV9
J gene: TRBJ2-3
clone size: -
D gene: -
CDR3 DNA: TGTGCCAGCAGCGTGGGGGGCTCGCGGACAGATACGCAGTATTTT
CDR3 protein: CASSVGGSRTDTQYF

V gene: TRBV11-1
J gene: TRBJ2-7
clone size: -
D gene: TRBD1
CDR3 DNA: TGTGCCAGCAGTGTTGGACAGGGGGTGAACGAGCAGTACTTC
CDR3 protein: CASSVGQGVNEQYF

V gene: TRBV7-8
J gene: TRBJ2-3
clone size: -
D gene: TRBD2
CDR3 DNA: TGTGCCAGCAGCTACCGTGGACTAGCGGGGAGTTCCGCAGATACGCAGTATTTT
CDR3 protein: CASSYRGLAGSSADTQYF

V gene: TRBV6-1
J gene: TRBJ2-3
clone size: -
D gene: -
CDR3 DNA: TGTGCCAGCAGCACCGCGACCCGTCCGGGACCCACAGATACGCAGTATTTT
CDR3 protein: CASSTATRPGPTDTQYF

V gene: TRBV28
J gene: TRBJ2-7
clone size: -
D gene: -
CDR3 DNA: TGTGCCAGCAGACCGGCGCGGGGTCGGTACGAGCAGTACTTC
CDR3 protein: CASRPARGRYEQYF

V gene: TRBV9
J gene: TRBJ2-7
clone size: -
D gene: TRBD1
CDR3 DNA: TGTGCCAGCAACCAGGGACAGAGCTCCTACGAGCAGTACTTC
CDR3 protein: CASNQGQSSYEQYF

V gene: TRBV6-2/TRBV6-3
J gene: TRBJ2-7
clone size: -
D gene: -
CDR3 DNA: TGTGCCAGCAGTTACTCATCCCAGAACGAGCAGTACTTC
CDR3 protein: CASSYSSQNEQYF

V gene: TRBV30
J gene: TRBJ1-2
clone size: -
D gene: -
CDR3 DNA: TGTGCCTGGAGTGTACGGGAGCGGACAGCTAACTATGGCTACACCTTC
CDR3 protein: CAWSVRERTANYGYTF

V gene: TRBV5-1
J gene: TRBJ1-1
clone size: -
D gene: -
CDR3 DNA: TGCGCCAGCAGCTTGGCCTGGTCACCGCAGGGGCGAATGAACACTGAAGCTTTCTTT
CDR3 protein: CASSLAWSPQGRMNTEAFF

V gene: TRBV7-6
J gene: TRBJ2-6
clone size: -
D gene: TRBD1
CDR3 DNA: TGTGCCAGCAGCCCAGGGACAGAAGCCCGCCTCTCTGGGGCCAACGTCCTGACTTTC
CDR3 protein: CASSPGTEARLSGANVLTF

V gene: TRBV7-9
J gene: TRBJ1-2
clone size: -
D gene: -
CDR3 DNA: TGTGCCAGCAGCTTAGAGAAAGGGGCTTCTCCTAACTATGGCTACACCTTC
CDR3 protein: CASSLEKGASPNYGYTF

V gene: TRBV21-1
J gene: TRBJ1-5
clone size: -
D gene: -
CDR3 DNA: TGTGCCAGCAGTCGGGACTTCGATTATCCGGGTGGCAATCAGCCCCAGCATTTT
CDR3 protein: CASSRDFDYPGGNQPQHF

V gene: TRBV5-4
J gene: TRBJ2-3
clone size: -
D gene: -
CDR3 DNA: TGTGCCAGCAGCTTGGGCGCGGGACCCCTAGATACGCAGTATTTT
CDR3 protein: CASSLGAGPLDTQYF

V gene: TRBV11-1
J gene: TRBJ2-3
clone size: -
D gene: TRBD2
CDR3 DNA: TGTGCCAGCAGCTTGGCGGGACTAGCGGATGACACAGATACGCAGTATTTT
CDR3 protein: CASSLAGLADDTDTQYF

V gene: TRBV4-2
J gene: TRBJ2-7
clone size: few
D gene: TRBD2
CDR3 DNA: TGTGCCAGCAGCCCGATAGCGGGACCTAACGAGCAGTACTTC
CDR3 protein: CASSPIAGPNEQYF

V gene: TRBV13
J gene: TRBJ2-7
clone size: once
D gene: TRBD1
CDR3 DNA: TGTGCCAGCAGCTCGGACAGGCGGCGGTACGAGCAGTACTTC
CDR3 protein: CASSSDRRRYEQYF

V gene: TRBV20-1
J gene: TRBJ2-1
clone size: -
D gene: TRBD2
CDR3 DNA: TGCAGTGCTGAAAGCGGGGGGGTTTACAATGAGCAGTTCTTC
CDR3 protein: CSAESGGVYNEQFF

V gene: TRBV27
J gene: TRBJ1-5
clone size: -
D gene: -
CDR3 DNA: TGTGCCAGCAGTTTTGGGGCAGTGGGCAATCAGCCCCAGCATTTT
CDR3 protein: CASSFGAVGNQPQHF

V gene: TRBV5-4
J gene: TRBJ2-3
clone size: -
D gene: -
CDR3 DNA: TGTGCCAGCAGCTTAGCCCCAGTCCCTAGCACAGATACGCAGTATTTT
CDR3 protein: CASSLAPVPSTDTQYF

V gene: TRBV2
J gene: TRBJ2-7
clone size: -
D gene: TRBD1
CDR3 DNA: TGTGCCAGCAGACCCCGGGACAGGGTCGAGGAGTACTTC
CDR3 protein: CASRPRDRVEEYF

V gene: TRBV9
J gene: TRBJ2-3
clone size: -
D gene: TRBD1
CDR3 DNA: TGTGCCAGCAGCGTAGTCGGGACAGACACAGATACGCAGTATTTT
CDR3 protein: CASSVVGTDTDTQYF

V gene: TRBV7-9
J gene: TRBJ2-7
clone size: -
D gene: TRBD1
CDR3 DNA: TGTGCCAGCAGCTCCCCCGGACAGGGAGCCTACGAGCAGTACTTC
CDR3 protein: CASSSPGQGAYEQYF

V gene: TRBV20-1
J gene: TRBJ2-7
clone size: -
D gene: TRBD1
CDR3 DNA: TGCAGTGCTAGTTCCGGGACAGGGGGCTACGAGCAGTACTTC
CDR3 protein: CSASSGTGGYEQYF

V gene: TRBV29-1
J gene: TRBJ2-1
clone size: -
D gene: -
CDR3 DNA: TGCAGCGTTGGTGACTACAATGAGCAGTTCTTC
CDR3 protein: CSVGDYNEQFF

V gene: TRBV20-1
J gene: TRBJ2-7
clone size: once
D gene: TRBD2
CDR3 DNA: TGCAGTGCTTCGGGACTAGTAACCTACGAGCAGTACTTC
CDR3 protein: CSASGLVTYEQYF

V gene: TRBV3-1
J gene: TRBJ2-7
clone size: -
D gene: TRBD1
CDR3 DNA: TGTGCCAGCAGCCGGGACAGCCCCTACGAGCAGTACTTC
CDR3 protein: CASSRDSPYEQYF

V gene: TRBV24-1
J gene: TRBJ2-5
clone size: -
D gene: -
CDR3 DNA: TGTGCCACCAGTGATTTAAGGGGAGAGACCCAGTACTTC
CDR3 protein: CATSDLRGETQYF

V gene: TRBV6-5
J gene: TRBJ2-2
clone size: -
D gene: -
CDR3 DNA: TGTGCCAGCAGTTACGCAGGGATCACCGGGGAGCTGTTTTTT
CDR3 protein: CASSYAGITGELFF

V gene: TRBV20-1
J gene: TRBJ2-3
clone size: -
D gene: TRBD2
CDR3 DNA: TGCAGTGCCACCTCTAGGCGGGGGAGCACAGATACGCAGTATTTT
CDR3 protein: CSATSRRGSTDTQYF

V gene: TRBV20-1
J gene: TRBJ2-7
clone size: -
D gene: TRBD1
CDR3 DNA: TGCAGTGCTAGAGTCCAGGGGGCAATATCTATCTACGAGCAGTACTTC
CDR3 protein: CSARVQGAISIYEQYF

V gene: TRBV4-1
J gene: TRBJ2-2
clone size: -
D gene: TRBD2
CDR3 DNA: TGCGCCAGCAGCAACCCGCCGGGACTAGCGGGAGGAAGTGGGGAGCTGTTTTTT
CDR3 protein: CASSNPPGLAGGSGELFF

V gene: TRBV7-9
J gene: TRBJ2-1
clone size: -
D gene: -
CDR3 DNA: TGTGCCAGTTTCCATGGGGCTAGACTCAATGAGCAGTTCTTC
CDR3 protein: CASFHGARLNEQFF

V gene: TRBV6-6
J gene: TRBJ2-5
clone size: -
D gene: TRBD2
CDR3 DNA: TGTGCCAGCAGTTATCAGCGGGACGGGGAAGAGACCCAGTACTTC
CDR3 protein: CASSYQRDGEETQYF

V gene: TRBV19
J gene: TRBJ1-1
clone size: -
D gene: -
CDR3 DNA: TGTGCCAGTAGTAATCGGCAAGACCTATCGATGAACACTGAAGCTTTCTTT
CDR3 protein: CASSNRQDLSMNTEAFF

V gene: TRBV27
J gene: TRBJ2-3
clone size: -
D gene: -
CDR3 DNA: TGTGCCAGCACCTCGCGGACAGAGGGCACAGATACGCAGTATTTT
CDR3 protein: CASTSRTEGTDTQYF

V gene: TRBV7-2
J gene: TRBJ2-7
clone size: -
D gene: TRBD2
CDR3 DNA: TGTGCCAGCAGCTTAGAATGGGCCCTAGCGGGTAAATACGAGCAGTACTTC
CDR3 protein: CASSLEWALAGKYEQYF

V gene: TRBV20-1
J gene: TRBJ2-7
clone size: once
D gene: TRBD1
CDR3 DNA: TGCAGTGCTAGTCAGGGGGCTTACGAGCAGTACTTC
CDR3 protein: CSASQGAYEQYF

V gene: TRBV4-1
J gene: TRBJ2-3
clone size: -
D gene: TRBD2
CDR3 DNA: TGCGCCAGCAAAGTAGCGGGGGGGCCAGATACGCAGTATTTT
CDR3 protein: CASKVAGGPDTQYF

V gene: TRBV6-6
J gene: TRBJ1-4
clone size: -
D gene: TRBD1
CDR3 DNA: TGTGCCAGCAGTTACACACGGACAGGAGGCGAAAAACTGTTTTTT
CDR3 protein: CASSYTRTGGEKLFF

V gene: TRBV28
J gene: TRBJ1-5
clone size: once
D gene: -
CDR3 DNA: TGTGCCAGCAGTTTGGAGGATGAGCCCCAGCATTTT
CDR3 protein: CASSLEDEPQHF

V gene: TRBV2
J gene: TRBJ2-7
clone size: -
D gene: -
CDR3 DNA: TGTGCCAGCAGTGAATGGTCGGGGACCGAGCAGTACTTC
CDR3 protein: CASSEWSGTEQYF

V gene: TRBV6-2/TRBV6-3
J gene: TRBJ2-7
clone size: -
D gene: -
CDR3 DNA: TGTGCCAGCAGTGTCTTCCGGAACTACGAGCAGTACTTC
CDR3 protein: CASSVFRNYEQYF

V gene: TRBV4-3
J gene: TRBJ2-2
clone size: -
D gene: -
CDR3 DNA: TGCGCCAGCAGCCATAGCAGGGGTACCGGGGAGCTGTTTTTT
CDR3 protein: CASSHSRGTGELFF

V gene: TRBV9
J gene: TRBJ2-1
clone size: -
D gene: TRBD2
CDR3 DNA: TGTGCCAGCAGCGGCAGCGGGGGGACCTACAATGAGCAGTTCTTC
CDR3 protein: CASSGSGGTYNEQFF